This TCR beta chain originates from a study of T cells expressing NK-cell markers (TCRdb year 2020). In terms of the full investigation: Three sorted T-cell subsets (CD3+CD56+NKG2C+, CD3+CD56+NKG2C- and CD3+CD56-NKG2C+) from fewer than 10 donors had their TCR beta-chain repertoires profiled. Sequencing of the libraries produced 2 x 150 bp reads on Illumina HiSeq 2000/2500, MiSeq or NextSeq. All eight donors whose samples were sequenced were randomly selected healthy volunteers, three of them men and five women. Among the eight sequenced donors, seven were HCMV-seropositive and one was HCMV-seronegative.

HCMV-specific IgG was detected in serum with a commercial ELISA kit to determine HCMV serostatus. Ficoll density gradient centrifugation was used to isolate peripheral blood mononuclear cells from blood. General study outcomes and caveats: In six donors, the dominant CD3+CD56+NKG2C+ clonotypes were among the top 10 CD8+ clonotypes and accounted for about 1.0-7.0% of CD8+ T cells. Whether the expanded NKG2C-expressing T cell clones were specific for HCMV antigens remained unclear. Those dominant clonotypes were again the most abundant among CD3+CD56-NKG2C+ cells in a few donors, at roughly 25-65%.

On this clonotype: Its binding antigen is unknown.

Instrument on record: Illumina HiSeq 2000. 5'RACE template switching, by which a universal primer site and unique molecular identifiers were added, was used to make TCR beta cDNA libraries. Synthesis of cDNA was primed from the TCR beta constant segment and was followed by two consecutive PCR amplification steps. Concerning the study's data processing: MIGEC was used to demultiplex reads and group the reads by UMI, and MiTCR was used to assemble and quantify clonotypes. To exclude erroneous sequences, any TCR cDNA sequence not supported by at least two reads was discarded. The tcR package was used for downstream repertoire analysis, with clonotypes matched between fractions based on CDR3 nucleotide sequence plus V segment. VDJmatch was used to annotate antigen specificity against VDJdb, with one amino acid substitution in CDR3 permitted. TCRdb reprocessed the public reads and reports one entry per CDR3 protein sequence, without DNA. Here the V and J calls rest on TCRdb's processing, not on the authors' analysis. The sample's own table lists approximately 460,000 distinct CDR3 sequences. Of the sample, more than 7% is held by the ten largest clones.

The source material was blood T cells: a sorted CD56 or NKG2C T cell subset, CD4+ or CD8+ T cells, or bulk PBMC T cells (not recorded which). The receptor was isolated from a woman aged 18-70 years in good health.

For the CDR3, the sequence is CASSLDVATSGTDTQYF. The chain employs TRBV11-2 and TRBJ2-3; TCRdb names TRBD2, which stays unverified in the absence of DNA. As encoded in the germline V gene, CDR1 is SGHAT while CDR2 is FQNNGV. The CDR3 measures 17 amino acids from cysteine to phenylalanine. The DNA is not on file.